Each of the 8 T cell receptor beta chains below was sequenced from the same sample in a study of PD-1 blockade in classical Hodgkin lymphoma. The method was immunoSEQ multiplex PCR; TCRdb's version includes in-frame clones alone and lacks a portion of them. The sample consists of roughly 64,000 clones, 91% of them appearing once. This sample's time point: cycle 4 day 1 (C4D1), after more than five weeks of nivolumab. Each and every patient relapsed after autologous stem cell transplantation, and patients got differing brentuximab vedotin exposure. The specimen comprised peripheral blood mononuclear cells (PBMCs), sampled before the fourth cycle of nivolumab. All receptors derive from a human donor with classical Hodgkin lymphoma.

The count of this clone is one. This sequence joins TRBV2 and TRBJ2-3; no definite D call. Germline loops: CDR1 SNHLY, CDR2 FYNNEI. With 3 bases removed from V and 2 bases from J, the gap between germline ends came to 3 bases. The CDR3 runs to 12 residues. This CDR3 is CASSETTDTQYF. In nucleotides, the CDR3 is TGTGCCAGCAGTGAGACCACAGATACGCAGTATTTT.

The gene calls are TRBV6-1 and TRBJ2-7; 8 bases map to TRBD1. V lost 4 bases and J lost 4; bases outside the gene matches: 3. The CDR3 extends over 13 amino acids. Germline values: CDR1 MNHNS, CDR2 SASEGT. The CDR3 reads CASSGTGMYEQYF. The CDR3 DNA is TGTGCCAGCAGTGGGACAGGGATGTACGAGCAGTACTTC.

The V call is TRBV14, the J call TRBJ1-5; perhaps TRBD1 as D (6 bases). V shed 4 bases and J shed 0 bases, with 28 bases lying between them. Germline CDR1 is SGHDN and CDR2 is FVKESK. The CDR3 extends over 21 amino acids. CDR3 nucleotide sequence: TGTGCCAGCAGCCTCACTTGGTTAAGTTATGGGGGGCCTTTTAGCAATCAGCCCCAGCATTTT. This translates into CASSLTWLSYGGPFSNQPQHF. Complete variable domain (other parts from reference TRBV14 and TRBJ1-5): EAGVTQFPSHSVIEKGQTVTLRCDPISGHDNLYWYRRVMGKEIKFLLHFVKESKQDESGMPNNRFLAERTGGTYSTLKVQPAELEDSGVYFCASSLTWLSYGGPFSNQPQHFGDGTRLSIL.

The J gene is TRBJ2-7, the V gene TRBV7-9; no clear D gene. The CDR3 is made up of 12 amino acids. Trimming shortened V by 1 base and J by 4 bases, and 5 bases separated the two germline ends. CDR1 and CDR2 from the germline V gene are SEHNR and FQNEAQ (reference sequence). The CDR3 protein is CASSLDFYEQYF. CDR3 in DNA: TGTGCCAGCAGCTTAGACTTTTACGAGCAGTACTTC.

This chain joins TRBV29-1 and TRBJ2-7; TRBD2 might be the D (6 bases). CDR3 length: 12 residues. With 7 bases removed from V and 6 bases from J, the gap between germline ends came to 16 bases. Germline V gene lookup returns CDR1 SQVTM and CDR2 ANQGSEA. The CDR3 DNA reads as TGCAGCGCCGCCTGGCGGGGCGGCGAGCAGTACTTC. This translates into CSAAWRGGEQYF.

This chain's CDR3 is CASRHNRAATDTQYF. The CDR3 DNA reads TGTGCCAGCAGGCATAATCGCGCTGCCACAGATACGCAGTATTTT. J is TRBJ2-3 and V is TRBV13; D call uncertain. CDR1 and CDR2 from the germline V gene are PRHDT and FYEKMQ (reference sequence). The CDR3 loop spans 15 amino acids. Trimming stripped 6 bases from V and 2 bases from J, with 15 bases between.

CDR3 coding DNA: TGCGCCAGCAGCTTCAACAGGGATGCTGGCTACACCTTC. Amino acid sequence: CASSFNRDAGYTF. This chain joins TRBV5-1 and TRBJ1-2, with a tentative D call TRBD1 (6 bases). This CDR3 has 13 amino acids. The V end lost 2 bases, the J end lost 7 bases, and 12 bases lay between the germline ends. In germline, CDR1 is SGHRS, CDR2 YFSETQ.

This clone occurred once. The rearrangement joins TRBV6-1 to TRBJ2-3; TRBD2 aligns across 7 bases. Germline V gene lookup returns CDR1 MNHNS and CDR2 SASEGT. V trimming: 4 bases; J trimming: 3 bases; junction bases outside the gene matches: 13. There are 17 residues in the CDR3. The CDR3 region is CASSAQRGLAVTDTQYF. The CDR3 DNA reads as TGTGCCAGCAGTGCCCAGAGAGGGCTAGCGGTTACAGATACGCAGTATTTT.